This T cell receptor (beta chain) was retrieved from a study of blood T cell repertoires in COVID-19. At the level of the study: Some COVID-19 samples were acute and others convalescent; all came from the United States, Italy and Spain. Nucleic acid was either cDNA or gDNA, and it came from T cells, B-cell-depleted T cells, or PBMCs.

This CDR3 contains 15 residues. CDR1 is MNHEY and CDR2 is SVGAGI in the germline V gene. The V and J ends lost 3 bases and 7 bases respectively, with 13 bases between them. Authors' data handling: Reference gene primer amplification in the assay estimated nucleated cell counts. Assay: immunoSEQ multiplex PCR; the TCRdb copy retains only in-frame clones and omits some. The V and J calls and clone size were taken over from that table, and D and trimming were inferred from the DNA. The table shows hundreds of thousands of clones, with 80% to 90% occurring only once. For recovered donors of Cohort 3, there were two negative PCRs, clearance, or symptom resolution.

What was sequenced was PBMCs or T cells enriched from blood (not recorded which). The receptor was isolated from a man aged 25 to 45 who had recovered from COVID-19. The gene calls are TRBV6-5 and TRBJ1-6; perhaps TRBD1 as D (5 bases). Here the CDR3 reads CASSYSQGGNSPLHF. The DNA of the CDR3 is TGTGCCAGCAGTTATTCCCAGGGAGGAAATTCACCCCTCCACTTT.